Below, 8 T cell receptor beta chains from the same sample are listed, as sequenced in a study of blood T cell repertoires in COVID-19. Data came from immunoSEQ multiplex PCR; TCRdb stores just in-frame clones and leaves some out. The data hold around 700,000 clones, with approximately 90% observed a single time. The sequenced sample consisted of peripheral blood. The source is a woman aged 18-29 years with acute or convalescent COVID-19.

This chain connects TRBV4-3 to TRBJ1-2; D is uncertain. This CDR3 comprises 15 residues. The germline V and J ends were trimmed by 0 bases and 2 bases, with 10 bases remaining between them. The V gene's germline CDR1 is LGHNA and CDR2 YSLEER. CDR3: CASSQDRRGNYGYTF. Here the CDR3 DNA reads TGCGCCAGCAGCCAAGATCGGCGGGGAAACTATGGCTACACCTTC.

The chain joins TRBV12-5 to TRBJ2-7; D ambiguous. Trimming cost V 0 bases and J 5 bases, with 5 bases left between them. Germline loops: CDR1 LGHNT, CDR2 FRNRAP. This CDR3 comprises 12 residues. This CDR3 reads CASGLVLHEQYF. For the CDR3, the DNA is TGTGCTAGTGGTTTGGTCCTCCACGAGCAGTACTTC.

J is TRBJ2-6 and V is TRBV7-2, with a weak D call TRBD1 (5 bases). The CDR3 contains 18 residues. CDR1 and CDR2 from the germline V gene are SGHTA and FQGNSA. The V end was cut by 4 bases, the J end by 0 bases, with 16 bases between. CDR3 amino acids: CASSYFQGHSSGANVLTF. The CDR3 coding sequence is TGTGCCAGCAGCTATTTTCAGGGTCATAGCTCTGGGGCCAACGTCCTGACTTTC. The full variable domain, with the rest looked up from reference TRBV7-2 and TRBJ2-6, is GAGVSQSPSNKVTEKGKDVELRCDPISGHTALYWYRQSLGQGLEFLIYFQGNSAPDKSGLPSDRFSAERTGGSVSTLTIQRTQQEDSAVYLCASSYFQGHSSGANVLTFGAGSRLTVL.

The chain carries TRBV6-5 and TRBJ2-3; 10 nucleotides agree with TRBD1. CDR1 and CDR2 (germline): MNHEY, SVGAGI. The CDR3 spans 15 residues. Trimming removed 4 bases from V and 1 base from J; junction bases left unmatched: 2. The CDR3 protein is CASSSGTGGTDTQYF. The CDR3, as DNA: TGTGCCAGCAGTTCCGGGACAGGGGGCACAGATACGCAGTATTTT.

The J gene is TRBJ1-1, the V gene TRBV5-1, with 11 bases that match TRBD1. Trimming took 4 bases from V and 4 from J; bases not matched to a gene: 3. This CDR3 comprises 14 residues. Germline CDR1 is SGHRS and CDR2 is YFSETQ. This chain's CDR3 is CASSTDRGRTEAFF. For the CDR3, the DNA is TGCGCCAGCAGCACGGACAGGGGGCGCACTGAAGCTTTCTTT.

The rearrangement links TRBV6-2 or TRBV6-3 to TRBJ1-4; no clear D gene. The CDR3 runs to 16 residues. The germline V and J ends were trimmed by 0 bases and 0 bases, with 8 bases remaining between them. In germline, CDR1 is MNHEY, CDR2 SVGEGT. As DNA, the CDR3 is TGTGCCAGCAGTTACTCATCCGGGGCAACTAATGAAAAACTGTTTTTT. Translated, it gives CASSYSSGATNEKLFF.

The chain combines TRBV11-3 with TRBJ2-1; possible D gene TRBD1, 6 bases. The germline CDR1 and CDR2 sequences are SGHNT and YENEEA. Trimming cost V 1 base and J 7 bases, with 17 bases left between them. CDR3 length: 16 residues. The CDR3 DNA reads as TGTGCCAGCAGCTTAGGTCTACAGGGAACGGGTAATGAGCAGTTCTTC. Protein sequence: CASSLGLQGTGNEQFF. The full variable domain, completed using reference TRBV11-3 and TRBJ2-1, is EAGVVQSPRYKIIEKKQPVAFWCNPISGHNTLYWYLQNLGQGPELLIRYENEEAVDDSQLPKDRFSAERLKGVDSTLKIQPAELGDSAVYLCASSLGLQGTGNEQFFGPGTRLTVL.

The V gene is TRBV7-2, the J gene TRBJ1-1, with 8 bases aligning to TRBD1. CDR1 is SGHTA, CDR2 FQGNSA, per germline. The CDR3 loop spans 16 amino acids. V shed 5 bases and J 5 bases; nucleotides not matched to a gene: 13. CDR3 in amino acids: CASSRQTNRGETEAFF. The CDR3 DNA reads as TGTGCCAGCAGCCGCCAGACGAACAGGGGGGAAACTGAAGCTTTCTTT.